This is a list of T cell receptor beta chains from one sample in a study of T cell responses to AZD1222 COVID-19 vaccine. The repertoire was sequenced with immunoSEQ multiplex PCR; TCRdb's copy has only in-frame clones and lacks some. The profile shows under 130,000 clones, about 92% of them singletons. The sequenced sample was peripheral blood, obtained on day 0 of AZD1222 vaccination. The source of these receptors is an adult in good health. Both conserved end residues are trimmed from each CDR3. The order of the fields is V gene, J gene, CDR3 protein.

>TRBV27|TRBJ2-2
ASSTPAGAGELF
>TRBV28|TRBJ2-7
ASRDAGTGEEQY
>TRBV7-2|TRBJ1-5
ASSLESGRGNQPQH
>TRBV5-6|TRBJ2-3
ASSWDRGTDTQY
>TRBV25-1|TRBJ1-4
ASSDPGQVGEKLF
>TRBV7-6|TRBJ1-4
ASSLSSTGKLF
>TRBV5-1|TRBJ2-7
ASSLMSGTLSYEQY
>TRBV11-3|TRBJ1-3
ASSWTGFTGNTIY
>TRBV11-3|TRBJ2-2
ASSTSQGGDTGELF
>TRBV30|TRBJ2-2
AWAGLAFDTGELF
>TRBV6-6|TRBJ2-5
ASNNMGLWETQY
>TRBV28|TRBJ2-3
ASTAPPGGGSTDTQY
>TRBV5-1|TRBJ2-1
ASSLGQGEFNEQF
>TRBV30|TRBJ1-2
AWSGGTGANYGYT
>TRBV6-6|TRBJ2-5
ASSGVGETQY
>TRBV30|TRBJ2-7
AWSERYEQY
>TRBV19|TRBJ1-4
ASSPSLGATNEKLF
>TRBV7-2|TRBJ1-2
ASSLASRGLGYT
>TRBV6-6|TRBJ1-5
ASRPQGEEQPQH
>TRBV12-5|TRBJ1-2
ASGLGDRGRGGYT
>TRBV10-3|TRBJ1-6
AISEGSGTQNSPLH
>TRBV30|TRBJ1-3
AWSLHREAIY
>TRBV7-8|TRBJ2-7
ASSLRVEQY